These T cell receptor beta chains were read from a single sample in a study of somatic mutations in cytotoxic T cells in rheumatoid arthritis. The assay was immunoSEQ multiplex PCR, and TCRdb's table has in-frame clones only and misses some. This repertoire shows roughly 30,000 clones, around 83% found once; its top ten account for 7.5% to 10%. The sequenced sample consisted of CD8+ T cells sorted from blood. The receptors shown here come from an adult with rheumatoid arthritis. Each CDR3 is given with its conserved first and last residue. Each record gives: D gene, V gene, CDR3 length, clone size, J gene, CDR3 DNA, CDR3 protein. A D gene is named only where the DNA matches it firmly. Some rows mark clone size as missing; the rest say once, few, many or name a class of expanded clone.

NA	TRBV2	13	once	TRBJ2-1	TGTGCCAGCAGTGAACCGATCTCGAGGGAGCAGTTCTTC	CASSEPISREQFF
TRBD2	TRBV7-9	16	NA	TRBJ2-1	TGTGCCAGCAGCCGATCGGGACTAGCGGGAGTACGAGAGCAGTTCTTC	CASSRSGLAGVREQFF
TRBD1	TRBV7-3	20	NA	TRBJ1-6	TGTGCCAGCAGCCAAACCCGGACAGGACCCGTGGGCTCCTATAATTCACCCCTCCACTTT	CASSQTRTGPVGSYNSPLHF
TRBD2	TRBV29-1	14	NA	TRBJ2-1	TGCAGCGCCCTGACAGCGGGAAGGGACAATGAGCAGTTCTTC	CSALTAGRDNEQFF
NA	TRBV7-9	15	once	TRBJ2-5	TGTGCCAGCAGCTTAGCGGGGTGGCAGGGGGAGACCCAGTACTTC	CASSLAGWQGETQYF
NA	TRBV7-9	11	NA	TRBJ2-1	TGTGCCAGCAGCACCTCCAATGAGCAGTTCTTC	CASSTSNEQFF
NA	TRBV9	12	NA	TRBJ2-3	TGTGCCAGCAGCTCCGATGGGGATACGCAGTATTTT	CASSSDGDTQYF
TRBD1	TRBV6-5	16	once	TRBJ2-1	TGTGCCAGCAGTTACTCGAAGGTCACAGGGGCCAATGAGCAGTTCTTC	CASSYSKVTGANEQFF
TRBD1	TRBV28	13	NA	TRBJ1-2	TGTGCCAGCAATGACAGGGCGGACTATGGCTACACCTTC	CASNDRADYGYTF
NA	TRBV2	13	NA	TRBJ1-2	TGTGCCAGCAGGGGCTGGGGGGCCGGTGGCTACACCTTC	CASRGWGAGGYTF
TRBD1	TRBV18	16	NA	TRBJ2-7	TGTGCCAGCTCACTTGTAGGGACAGCGAGCTCCTACGAGCAGTACTTC	CASSLVGTASSYEQYF
TRBD2	TRBV6-1	17	NA	TRBJ2-2	TGTGCCAGCAGTGCCCGGACTAGCGCAACGAACACCGGGGAGCTGTTTTTT	CASSARTSATNTGELFF
NA	TRBV27	14	NA	TRBJ1-1	TGTGCCAGCTGGGTCAAAGGGGGGTTGGGTGAAGCTTTCTTT	CASWVKGGLGEAFF
TRBD1	TRBV4-3	16	NA	TRBJ2-3	TGCGCCAGCAGCCAAGATGGGGGGACAGGGGTAAATACGCAGTATTTT	CASSQDGGTGVNTQYF
TRBD2	TRBV29-1	16	NA	TRBJ2-1	TGCAGCGTTGTACTAGCGGGAGGGTGGGCTTACAATGAGCAGTTCTTC	CSVVLAGGWAYNEQFF
NA	TRBV5-5	13	NA	TRBJ1-1	TGTGCCAGCAGCTTCGGCTTTCACCCTGAAGCTTTCTTT	CASSFGFHPEAFF
TRBD2	TRBV19	14	NA	TRBJ2-7	TGTGCCAGTAGTATCACGGGACTAGCCATCGAGCAGTACTTC	CASSITGLAIEQYF
TRBD1	TRBV5-5	16	NA	TRBJ1-2	TGTGCCAGCAGCTCACACCTGACAGGGGGCGAATATGGCTACACCTTC	CASSSHLTGGEYGYTF
TRBD1	TRBV11-3	14	NA	TRBJ1-3	TGTGCCAGCAGCCCAGGGGGGGATGGAAACACCATATATTTT	CASSPGGDGNTIYF
NA	TRBV10-3	15	NA	TRBJ1-3	TGTGCCATCAGTGATCTGGGGAACTCTGGAAACACCATATATTTT	CAISDLGNSGNTIYF
NA	TRBV5-6	15	NA	TRBJ2-1	TGTGCCAGCACCCTGGGGAGGAAAACCTACAATGAGCAGTTCTTC	CASTLGRKTYNEQFF
NA	TRBV4-3	13	NA	TRBJ1-2	TGCGCCAGCAGCCCGGGAGGGTCCTATGGCTACACCTTC	CASSPGGSYGYTF
NA	TRBV5-1	16	once	TRBJ2-1	TGCGCCAGCAGCTTGTTTGCGCAGGGGTCTAACAATGAGCAGTTCTTC	CASSLFAQGSNNEQFF
NA	TRBV6-5	13	few	TRBJ1-1	TGTGCCAGCAGTCCCGGACAGAACACTGAAGCTTTCTTT	CASSPGQNTEAFF
TRBD1	TRBV6-6	16	NA	TRBJ1-4	TGTGCCAGCAGTTACTATGGACAGGGCCAGAATGAAAAACTGTTTTTT	CASSYYGQGQNEKLFF
NA	TRBV7-9	14	NA	TRBJ2-1	TGTGCCAGCAGCTTAGGAGGAGAGTTCCCCTTGGAAATCTTC	CASSLGGEFPLEIF
TRBD2	TRBV6-1	15	NA	TRBJ2-2	TGTGCCAGCAGTGGGCTAGCGGGAACCACCGGGGAGCTGTTTTTT	CASSGLAGTTGELFF
TRBD1	TRBV2	16	once	TRBJ1-2	TGTGCCAGCGCCGGGACAGGGGGAATATCAGGGTATGGCTACACCTTC	CASAGTGGISGYGYTF
NA	TRBV7-8	12	NA	TRBJ2-1	TGTGCCAGCAGCTCCCGTCTGGATGAGCAGTTCTTC	CASSSRLDEQFF
NA	TRBV5-4	15	NA	TRBJ1-3	TGTGCCAGCAGCTCGCCAGGTCTCTCTGGAAACACCATATATTTT	CASSSPGLSGNTIYF
NA	TRBV28	12	NA	TRBJ1-1	TGTGCCAGCAGCGGGACTGACACTGAAGCTTTCTTT	CASSGTDTEAFF
NA	TRBV7-9	15	NA	TRBJ1-3	TGTGCCAGCAGCTCGGTACAGGGCTCTGGAAACACCATATATTTT	CASSSVQGSGNTIYF
NA	TRBV6-1	14	NA	TRBJ2-1	TGTGCCAGCAGTCTCAGCGGAACCTACAATGAGCAGTTCTTC	CASSLSGTYNEQFF
NA	TRBV19	11	NA	TRBJ2-5	TGTGCCAGTAGTATTTCTGAGACCCAGTACTTC	CASSISETQYF
TRBD1	TRBV5-1	15	NA	TRBJ1-1	TGCGCCAGCGCGTGGCTAGGGGGCGAGAACACTGAAGCTTTCTTT	CASAWLGGENTEAFF
NA	TRBV12-5	13	NA	TRBJ1-4	TGTGCTAGTGGCCTTGCAACTAATGAAAAACTGTTTTTT	CASGLATNEKLFF
TRBD2	TRBV5-5	19	NA	TRBJ2-1	TGTGCCAGCAGCTCCCTATCCCCCCGACTAGCGGGCGCCTACAATGAGCAGTTCTTC	CASSSLSPRLAGAYNEQFF
NA	TRBV2	15	NA	TRBJ1-1	TGTGCCAGCAGTGTCAGCGGGGATGCCTACACTGAAGCTTTCTTT	CASSVSGDAYTEAFF
TRBD1	TRBV5-1	14	NA	TRBJ1-4	TGCGCCAGCAGCCTCGGGACAGGGATTGAAAAACTGTTTTTT	CASSLGTGIEKLFF
TRBD1	TRBV6-5	14	NA	TRBJ1-2	TGTGCCAGCAGTTCAGCAGGGGGCGCCCATGGCTACACCTTC	CASSSAGGAHGYTF
NA	TRBV5-6	14	NA	TRBJ1-1	TGTGCCAGCAGCGACGGACGGCCGAACACTGAAGCTTTCTTT	CASSDGRPNTEAFF
NA	TRBV6-1	15	NA	TRBJ1-1	TGTGCCAGCACTGTGGAGGGTGGCATGAACACTGAAGCTTTCTTT	CASTVEGGMNTEAFF
NA	TRBV19	14	NA	TRBJ2-7	TGTGCCAGTAGTCTCGCTTGGGGGCAGCGCGAGCAGTACTTC	CASSLAWGQREQYF
NA	TRBV6-5	13	NA	TRBJ1-5	TGTGCCAGCACCGGAGGAAGGAATCAGCCCCAGCATTTT	CASTGGRNQPQHF
NA	TRBV1	16	NA	TRBJ2-7	TGCACCAGCAGCCAAGGGAGACAGGGCGTGGGCTACGAGCAGTACTTC	CTSSQGRQGVGYEQYF